The TCR beta chain under discussion was sequenced for a study of cytomegalovirus exposure and HLA in healthy donors. V was shortened by 5 bases and J by 2 bases, with 10 bases between the two germline ends. The CDR3 has 13 residues. Germline V lookup: CDR1 SGHTA, CDR2 FQGNSA. The primer mix had 60 Vbeta and 13 Jbeta primers. Clones were read by immunoSEQ multiplex PCR, and TCRdb kept only the in-frame ones, dropping some. The data contain around 130,000 clones, 81% of them seen just once; the ten biggest clones take up roughly 2.2%. Findings and limits, study-wide: In a later analysis, CMV-associated beta chains were mostly HLA-associated, it appeared. Researchers had no immune exposure information except CMV serostatus available.

Note on this clone: Its antigen is still unknown.

The chain couples TRBV7-2 to TRBJ2-7; D is unclear. The sequencing sample was made of PBMCs. This TCR was recovered from a woman between 40 and 50 years old in good health and CMV-seronegative. CDR3 in amino acids: CASSPRLPYEQYF. CDR3 in DNA: TGTGCCAGCAGCCCCCGGTTACCCTACGAGCAGTACTTC.